This is a list of T cell receptor beta chains from one sample in a study of T-cell reconstitution after alpha-beta-depleted transplantation in children. TCRdb processed the PCR reads anew with MiXCR; each CDR3 protein has one entry. The table lists hundreds of thousands of distinct CDR3 sequences, around 12% of them singletons. This specimen was PBMCs from the stem cell graft donor, taken from the stem cell graft. The receptors derive from a human donor who donated a stem cell graft to a child with combined immunodeficiency. Both conserved end residues are part of each CDR3. The order of the fields is J gene, V gene, CDR3 protein.

J gene: TRBJ1-3; V gene: TRBV10-3; CDR3 protein: CAMNDRGGNTIYF
J gene: TRBJ2-1; V gene: TRBV20-1; CDR3 protein: CSAEADSPYNEQFF
J gene: TRBJ1-1; V gene: TRBV12-3/TRBV12-4; CDR3 protein: CASSLGTGRRNTEAYF
J gene: TRBJ2-1; V gene: TRBV20-1; CDR3 protein: CSARPLTGSYNEQFF
J gene: TRBJ2-3; V gene: TRBV5-1; CDR3 protein: CASSLVYTTDTQYF
J gene: TRBJ2-2; V gene: TRBV12-3/TRBV12-4; CDR3 protein: CASSFGAAKAGELFF
J gene: TRBJ2-3; V gene: TRBV20-1; CDR3 protein: CSANNPRGGWGDTQYF
J gene: TRBJ2-1; V gene: TRBV10-3; CDR3 protein: CAIGVDRGSDEQFF
J gene: TRBJ2-5; V gene: TRBV12-3/TRBV12-4; CDR3 protein: CASSLVGGGPYQETQYF
J gene: TRBJ2-1; V gene: TRBV20-1; CDR3 protein: CSANHGQGARNEQFF
J gene: TRBJ2-5; V gene: TRBV4-3; CDR3 protein: CASSVRDRPKETQYF
J gene: TRBJ2-1; V gene: TRBV4-3; CDR3 protein: CASSQDNGGLDEQFF
J gene: TRBJ2-3; V gene: TRBV7-8; CDR3 protein: CASSLALASTDTQYF
J gene: TRBJ2-5; V gene: TRBV12-3/TRBV12-4; CDR3 protein: CASSFSGGNQETQYF
J gene: TRBJ2-2; V gene: TRBV5-6; CDR3 protein: CASSPIPAFHNTGELFF
J gene: TRBJ2-5; V gene: TRBV11-2; CDR3 protein: CASSFLTGRGSETQYF
J gene: TRBJ2-1; V gene: TRBV12-3/TRBV12-4; CDR3 protein: CASNSGGSNEQFF